This T cell receptor (beta chain) was obtained from a study of T cells after yellow fever vaccination. Points from the study as a whole: The secondary T-cell response peaked on day 5, not day 15, but was weaker.

The authors made TCR cDNA by 5'RACE template switching, adding a universal primer site and UMIs. MiXCR was run by TCRdb on the 5' RACE reads, yielding one entry per CDR3 protein. The sample includes some 110,000 distinct CDR3 sequences, 6.5% to 8% of them seen just once. V shed 5 bases and J shed 6 bases, with 19 bases lying between them. There are 16 residues in the CDR3. The V gene's germline CDR1 is SEHNR and CDR2 FQNEAQ (reference sequence). This clonotype was observed at least ten times. Its antigen is currently unknown. The rearrangement joins TRBV7-9 to TRBJ1-4, with D possibly TRBD1 on 5 matching bases. The starting material was CD4+ T cells sorted from PBMCs, obtained more than 8 days after the first yellow fever vaccination. The clonotype originates from a man between 18 and 29 years old who received the YFV17D yellow fever vaccine. The CDR3 protein is CASSPLIWDGDEKLFF. The CDR3 DNA reads as TGTGCCAGCAGCCCCCTTATTTGGGACGGGGATGAAAAACTGTTTTTT.